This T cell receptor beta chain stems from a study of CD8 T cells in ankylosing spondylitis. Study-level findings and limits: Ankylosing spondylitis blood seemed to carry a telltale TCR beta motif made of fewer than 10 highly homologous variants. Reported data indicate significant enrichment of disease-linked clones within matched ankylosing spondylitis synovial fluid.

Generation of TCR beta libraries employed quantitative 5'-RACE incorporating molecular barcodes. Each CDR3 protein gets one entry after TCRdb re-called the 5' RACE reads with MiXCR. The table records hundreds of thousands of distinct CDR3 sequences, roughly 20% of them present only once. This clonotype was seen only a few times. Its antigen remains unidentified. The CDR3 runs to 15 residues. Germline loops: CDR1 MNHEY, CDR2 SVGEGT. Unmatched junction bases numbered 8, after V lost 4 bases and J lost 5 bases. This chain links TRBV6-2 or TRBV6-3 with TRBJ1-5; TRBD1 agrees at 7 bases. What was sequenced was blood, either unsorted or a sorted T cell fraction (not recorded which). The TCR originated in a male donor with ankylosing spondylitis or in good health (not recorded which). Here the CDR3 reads CASSWGTVSHQPQHF. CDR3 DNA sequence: TGTGCCAGCAGTTGGGGGACAGTTAGTCATCAGCCCCAGCATTTT.